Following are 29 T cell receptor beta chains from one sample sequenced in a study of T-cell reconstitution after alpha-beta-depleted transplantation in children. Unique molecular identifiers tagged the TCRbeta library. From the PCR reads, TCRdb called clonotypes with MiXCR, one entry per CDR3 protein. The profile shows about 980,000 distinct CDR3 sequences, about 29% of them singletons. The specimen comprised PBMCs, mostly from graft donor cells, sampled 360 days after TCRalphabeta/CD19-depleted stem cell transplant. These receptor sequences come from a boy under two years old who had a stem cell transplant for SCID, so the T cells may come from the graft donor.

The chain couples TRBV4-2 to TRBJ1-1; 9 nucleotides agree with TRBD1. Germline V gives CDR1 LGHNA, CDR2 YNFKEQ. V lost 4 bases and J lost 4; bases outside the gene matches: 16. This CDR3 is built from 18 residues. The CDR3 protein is CASSPSFPGQGLGTEAFF. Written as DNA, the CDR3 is TGTGCCAGCAGCCCTTCCTTTCCAGGACAGGGGTTGGGCACTGAAGCTTTCTTT.

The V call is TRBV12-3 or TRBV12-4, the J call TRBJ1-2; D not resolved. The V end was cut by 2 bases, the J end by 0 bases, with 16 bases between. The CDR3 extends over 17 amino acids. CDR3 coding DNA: TGTGCCAGCAGTTTATATCCCCCTGAGTTAGCTAACTATGGCTACACCTTC. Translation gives CASSLYPPELANYGYTF.

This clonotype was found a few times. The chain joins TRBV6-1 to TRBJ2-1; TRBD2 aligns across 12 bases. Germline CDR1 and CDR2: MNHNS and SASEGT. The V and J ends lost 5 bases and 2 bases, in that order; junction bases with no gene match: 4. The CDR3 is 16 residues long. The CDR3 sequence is CASSNLAGGAYNEQFF. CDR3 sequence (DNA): TGTGCCAGCAGTAATCTAGCGGGGGGGGCCTACAATGAGCAGTTCTTC.

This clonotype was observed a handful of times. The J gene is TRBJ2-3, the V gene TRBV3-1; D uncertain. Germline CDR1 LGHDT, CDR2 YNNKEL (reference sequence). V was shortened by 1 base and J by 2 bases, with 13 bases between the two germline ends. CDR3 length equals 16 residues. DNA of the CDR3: TGTGCCAGCAGCCAAGGGGTGAACAGCAACACAGATACGCAGTATTTT. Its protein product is CASSQGVNSNTDTQYF.

The CDR3 is CASSPGQGYGGELFF. CDR3 coding DNA: TGTGCCAGCAGTCCGGGACAGGGATATGGCGGGGAGCTGTTTTTT. J is TRBJ2-2 and V is TRBV12-3 or TRBV12-4, with 9 bases lining up with TRBD1. This CDR3 region has 15 residues. Losses at the gene ends were 5 bases for V and 7 bases for J; bases not matched to a gene: 8.

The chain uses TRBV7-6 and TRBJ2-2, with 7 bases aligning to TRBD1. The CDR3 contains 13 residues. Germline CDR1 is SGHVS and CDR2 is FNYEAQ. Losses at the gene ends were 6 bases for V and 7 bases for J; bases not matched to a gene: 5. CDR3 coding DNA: TGTGCCAGCAGAAGTAGGGGGCACGGGGAGCTGTTTTTT. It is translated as CASRSRGHGELFF.

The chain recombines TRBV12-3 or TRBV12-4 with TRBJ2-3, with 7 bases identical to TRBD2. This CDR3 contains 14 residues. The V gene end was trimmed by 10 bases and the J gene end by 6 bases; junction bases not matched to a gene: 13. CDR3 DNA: TGTGCCACCCTTCCCTCGGGGAGGGGCGATACGCAGTATTTT. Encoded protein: CATLPSGRGDTQYF.

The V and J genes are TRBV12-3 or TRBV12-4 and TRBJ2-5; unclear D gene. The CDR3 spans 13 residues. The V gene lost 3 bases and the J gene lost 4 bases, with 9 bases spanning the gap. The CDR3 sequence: CASSFQPRETQYF. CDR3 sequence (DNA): TGTGCCAGCAGTTTCCAGCCGAGAGAGACCCAGTACTTC.

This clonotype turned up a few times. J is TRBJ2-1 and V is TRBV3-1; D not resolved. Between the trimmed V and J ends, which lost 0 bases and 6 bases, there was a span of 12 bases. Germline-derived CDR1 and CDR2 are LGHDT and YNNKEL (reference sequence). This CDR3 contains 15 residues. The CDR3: CASSQDQDLLNEQFF. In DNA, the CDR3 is TGTGCCAGCAGCCAAGATCAGGACCTACTCAATGAGCAGTTCTTC.

Written as DNA, the CDR3 is TGCAGTGCTAGAGTACAGAACACTGAAGCTTTCTTT. Protein product: CSARVQNTEAFF. The genes are TRBV20-1 and TRBJ1-1; D not certain. V lost 1 base and J 1 base, leaving 4 bases between the germline ends. Germline V gene data show CDR1 as DFQATT and CDR2 as SNEGSKA (reference sequence). This CDR3 spans 12 amino acids.

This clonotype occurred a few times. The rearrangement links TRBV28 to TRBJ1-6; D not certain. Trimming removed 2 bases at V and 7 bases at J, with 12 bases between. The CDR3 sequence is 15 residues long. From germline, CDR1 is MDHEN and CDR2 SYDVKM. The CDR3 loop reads CASSLGRHANSPLHF. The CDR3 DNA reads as TGTGCCAGCAGTTTAGGGCGACACGCGAATTCACCCCTCCACTTT.

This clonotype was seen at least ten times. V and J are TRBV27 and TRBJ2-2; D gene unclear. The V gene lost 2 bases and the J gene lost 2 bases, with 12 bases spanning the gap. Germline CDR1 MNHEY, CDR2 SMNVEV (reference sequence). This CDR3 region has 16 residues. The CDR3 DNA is TGTGCCAGCAGTTTAGGGCATTCAGGCAACACCGGGGAGCTGTTTTTT. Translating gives CASSLGHSGNTGELFF.

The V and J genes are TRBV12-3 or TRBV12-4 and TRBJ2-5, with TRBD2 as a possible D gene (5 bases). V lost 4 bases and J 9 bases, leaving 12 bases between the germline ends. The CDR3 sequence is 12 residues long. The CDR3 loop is CASSSGVPPQYF. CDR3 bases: TGTGCCAGCAGTTCCGGGGTCCCGCCCCAGTACTTC.

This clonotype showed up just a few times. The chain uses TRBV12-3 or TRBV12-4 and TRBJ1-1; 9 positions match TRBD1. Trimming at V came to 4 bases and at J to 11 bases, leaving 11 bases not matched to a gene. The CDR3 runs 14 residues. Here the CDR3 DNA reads TGTGCCAGCAGTTCCTACAGGGGGCCCAGCCAGGCTTTCTTT. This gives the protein CASSSYRGPSQAFF.

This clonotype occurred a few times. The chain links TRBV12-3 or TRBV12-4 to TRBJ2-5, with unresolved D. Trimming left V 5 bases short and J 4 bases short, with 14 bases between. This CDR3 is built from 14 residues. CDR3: CASSPATRRETQYF. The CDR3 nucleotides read TGTGCCAGCAGTCCCGCGACACGTCGAGAGACCCAGTACTTC.

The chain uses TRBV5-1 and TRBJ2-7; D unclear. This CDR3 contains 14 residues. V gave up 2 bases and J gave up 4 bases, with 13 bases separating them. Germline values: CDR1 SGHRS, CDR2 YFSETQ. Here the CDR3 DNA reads TGCGCCAGCAGCTTAGGTCCCTCGGAGTACGAGCAGTACTTC. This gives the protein CASSLGPSEYEQYF.

The CDR3 protein is CASSPTGPEQFF. The CDR3 DNA is TGTGCCAGCAGCCCTACAGGGCCTGAGCAGTTCTTC. This chain links TRBV3-1 with TRBJ2-1, with a tentative D call TRBD1 (6 bases). The CDR3 has 12 amino acids. V lost 4 bases and J lost 9, with 10 bases in between. The V gene's germline CDR1 is LGHDT and CDR2 YNNKEL (reference sequence).

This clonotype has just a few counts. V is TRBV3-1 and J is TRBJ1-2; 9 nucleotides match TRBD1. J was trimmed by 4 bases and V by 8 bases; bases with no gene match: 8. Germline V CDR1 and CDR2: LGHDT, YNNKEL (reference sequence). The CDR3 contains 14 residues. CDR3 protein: CASPEGQGTYGYTF. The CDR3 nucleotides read TGTGCCAGCCCGGAGGGACAGGGAACCTATGGCTACACCTTC.

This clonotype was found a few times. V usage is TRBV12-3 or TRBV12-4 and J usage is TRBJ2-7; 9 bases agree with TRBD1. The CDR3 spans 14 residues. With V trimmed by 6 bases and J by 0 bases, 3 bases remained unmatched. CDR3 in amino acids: CASRGTGNSYEQYF. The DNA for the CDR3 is TGTGCCAGCAGAGGGACAGGGAACTCCTACGAGCAGTACTTC.

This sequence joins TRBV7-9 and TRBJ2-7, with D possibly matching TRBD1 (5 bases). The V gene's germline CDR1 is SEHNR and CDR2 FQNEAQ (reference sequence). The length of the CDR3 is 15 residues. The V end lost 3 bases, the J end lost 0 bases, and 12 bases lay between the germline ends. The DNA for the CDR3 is TGTGCCAGCAGCTTTTACCTCACAGGCTCCTACGAGCAGTACTTC. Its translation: CASSFYLTGSYEQYF. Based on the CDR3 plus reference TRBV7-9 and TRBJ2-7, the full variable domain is DTGVSQNPRHKITKRGQNVTFRCDPISEHNRLYWYRQTLGQGPEFLTYFQNEAQLEKSRLLSDRFSAERPKGSFSTLEIQRTEQGDSAMYLCASSFYLTGSYEQYFGPGTRLTVT.

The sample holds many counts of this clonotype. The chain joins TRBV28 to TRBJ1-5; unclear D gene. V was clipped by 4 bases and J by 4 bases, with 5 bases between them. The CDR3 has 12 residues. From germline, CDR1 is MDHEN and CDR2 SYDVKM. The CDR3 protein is CASSSANQPQHF. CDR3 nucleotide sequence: TGTGCCAGCAGTTCCGCTAATCAGCCCCAGCATTTT.

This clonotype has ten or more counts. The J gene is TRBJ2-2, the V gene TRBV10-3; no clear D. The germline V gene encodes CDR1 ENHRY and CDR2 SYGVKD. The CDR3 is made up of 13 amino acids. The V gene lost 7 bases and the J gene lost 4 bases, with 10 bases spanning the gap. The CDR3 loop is CAITPRVTGELFF. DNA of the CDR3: TGTGCCATCACTCCTAGGGTCACCGGGGAGCTGTTTTTT.

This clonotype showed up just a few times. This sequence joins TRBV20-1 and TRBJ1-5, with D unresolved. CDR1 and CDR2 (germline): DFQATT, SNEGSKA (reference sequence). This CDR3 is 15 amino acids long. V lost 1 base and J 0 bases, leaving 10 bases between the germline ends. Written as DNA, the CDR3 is TGCAGTGCTAGAGTGTCACAATATAGCAATCAGCCCCAGCATTTT. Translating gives CSARVSQYSNQPQHF.

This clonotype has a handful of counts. The DNA of the CDR3 is TGTGCCAGCAGTTACAGGGGTAGCGGGGGAAACAATGAGCAGTTCTTC. This sequence encodes CASSYRGSGGNNEQFF. V gene TRBV6-5 combines with J gene TRBJ2-1, with 9 positions matching TRBD2. CDR1 is MNHEY and CDR2 is SVGAGI in the germline V gene. CDR3 length: 16 residues. The ends lost 2 bases at V and 5 bases at J; junction bases unmatched: 7.

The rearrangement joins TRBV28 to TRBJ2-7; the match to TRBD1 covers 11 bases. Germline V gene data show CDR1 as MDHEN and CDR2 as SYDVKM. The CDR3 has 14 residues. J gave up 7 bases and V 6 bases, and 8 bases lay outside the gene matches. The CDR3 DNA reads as TGTGCCAGCAGGATGGACAGGGGGCGAGGGGAGCAGTACTTC. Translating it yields CASRMDRGRGEQYF.

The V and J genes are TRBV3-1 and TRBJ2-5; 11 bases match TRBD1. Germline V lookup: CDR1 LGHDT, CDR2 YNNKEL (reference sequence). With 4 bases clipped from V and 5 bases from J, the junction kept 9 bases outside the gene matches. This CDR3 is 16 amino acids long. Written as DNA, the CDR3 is TGTGCCAGCAGCCGTCCCGGGACAGGGGGTTTGGAGACCCAGTACTTC. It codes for CASSRPGTGGLETQYF.

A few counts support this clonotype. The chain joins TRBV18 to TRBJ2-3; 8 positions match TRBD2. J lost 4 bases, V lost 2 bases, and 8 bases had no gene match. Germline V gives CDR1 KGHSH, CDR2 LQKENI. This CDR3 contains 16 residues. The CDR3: CASSPWGLEFADTQYF. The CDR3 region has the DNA TGTGCCAGCTCACCATGGGGACTAGAATTCGCAGATACGCAGTATTTT. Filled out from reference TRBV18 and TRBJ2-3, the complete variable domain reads NAGVMQNPRHLVRRRGQEARLRCSPMKGHSHVYWYRQLPEEGLKFMVYLQKENIIDESGMPKERFSAEFPKEGPSILRIQQVVRGDSAAYFCASSPWGLEFADTQYFGPGTRLTVL.

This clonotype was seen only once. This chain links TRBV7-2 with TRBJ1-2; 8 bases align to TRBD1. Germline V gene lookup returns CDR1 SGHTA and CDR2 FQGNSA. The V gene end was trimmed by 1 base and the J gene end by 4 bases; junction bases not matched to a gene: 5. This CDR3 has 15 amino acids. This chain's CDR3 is CASSLGRQGTYGYTF. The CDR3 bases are TGTGCCAGCAGCTTAGGGAGACAGGGGACCTATGGCTACACCTTC.

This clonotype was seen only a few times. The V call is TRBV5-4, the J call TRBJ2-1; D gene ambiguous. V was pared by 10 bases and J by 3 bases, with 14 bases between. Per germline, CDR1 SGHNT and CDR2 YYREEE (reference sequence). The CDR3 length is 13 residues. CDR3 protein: CAARAMYYNEQFF. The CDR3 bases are TGTGCCGCCCGGGCCATGTACTACAATGAGCAGTTCTTC.